These 26 T cell receptor beta chains share one sample of origin, sequenced in a study of T-cell reconstitution after alpha-beta-depleted transplantation in children (dated by TCRdb to 2016 to 2017). Taken with the paper, the label for treatment or condition translates to: allogeneic hematopoietic cell transplantation with graft depleted of TCRalphabeta T cells and CD19 B cells. The library was produced with PCR. Instrument on record: Illumina HiSeq 2500. TCR libraries were prepared with molecular barcoding, using unique molecular identifiers to normalize TCRbeta repertoire quantification. TCRdb ran its own pipeline on the public reads, namely fastp trimming at Q25 and MiXCR clone calling, and kept in-frame beta chains. Each entry merges the rows of one CDR3 protein and shows their most common DNA and genes. Recorded for this sample are 200,000 or so distinct CDR3 sequences; approximately 6.8% of them occurred a single time. The leading ten clones occupy 4.5% of the sample.

Sequences were derived from PBMCs, sampled before TCRalphabeta/CD19-depleted stem cell transplant. These receptor sequences come from a girl less than two years old with combined immunodeficiency, due to receive a stem cell transplant.

This clonotype was seen at least ten times. V is TRBV13 and J is TRBJ2-7, with 11 nucleotides matching TRBD2. Germline loops: CDR1 PRHDT, CDR2 FYEKMQ (reference sequence). The CDR3 spans 15 residues. Germline trimming cut 5 bases from V and 3 bases from J; bases unmatched to any gene: 6. The CDR3, as DNA: TGTGCCAGCAGCGTCCTGGGACTAGCGGTCTACGAGCAGTACTTC. The encoded protein is CASSVLGLAVYEQYF.

There are many counts of this clonotype. The V and J genes are TRBV29-1 and TRBJ2-3; D may match TRBD1 or TRBD2 (5 bases each). The CDR3 totals 16 residues. The V and J ends lost 6 bases and 1 base respectively, with 20 bases between them. From germline, CDR1 is SQVTM and CDR2 ANQGSEA. The CDR3 region has the DNA TGCAGCGTCGGACCTGGGGTCTTGGGGGGCACAGATACGCAGTATTTT. Protein sequence: CSVGPGVLGGTDTQYF.

The chain carries TRBV7-2 and TRBJ2-4; D unresolved. V was shortened by 5 bases and J by 7 bases, with 15 bases between the two germline ends. The CDR3 totals 14 residues. Germline CDR1 reads SGHTA; CDR2 reads FQGNSA. CDR3 region: CASSPLPGGNIQYF. CDR3 bases: TGTGCCAGCAGCCCGTTGCCGGGCGGCAACATTCAGTACTTC.

On this clonotype itself: This clone may be a read error of a much larger clone one base away. The gene calls are TRBV28 and TRBJ2-5; D remains ambiguous. Germline-derived CDR1 and CDR2 are MDHEN and SYDVKM. The CDR3 consists of 12 residues. CDR3 loop: CGSSNRKETQYF. The CDR3 DNA is TGTGGCAGCAGTAACAGAAAAGAGACCCAGTACTTC.

This clonotype was counted only a few times. The chain is built from TRBV7-8 and TRBJ1-6, with TRBD1 as a possible D gene (6 bases). Germline V gene lookup returns CDR1 SGHVS and CDR2 FQNEAQ. V lost 4 bases and J lost 7, with 20 bases in between. The CDR3 has 17 amino acids. CDR3 loop: CASSSGQTQGPNSPLHF. Written as DNA, the CDR3 is TGTGCCAGCAGCTCCGGACAAACACAGGGACCCAATTCACCCCTCCACTTT.

This clonotype was picked up many times. This chain connects TRBV3-1 to TRBJ2-7, with D maybe TRBD2 (5 bases). Trimming pared 4 bases from V and 5 bases from J, leaving 15 bases between. Germline CDR1 and CDR2: LGHDT and YNNKEL (reference sequence). The CDR3 sequence is 14 residues long. The CDR3 protein is CASSPLEGRDEQYF. CDR3 nucleotides: TGTGCCAGCAGCCCCCTAGAGGGTCGGGACGAGCAGTACTTC.

In this sample, this clonotype turned up many times. The V gene is TRBV2, the J gene TRBJ2-1, with TRBD2 identical over 9 bases. Germline CDR1 and CDR2: SNHLY and FYNNEI. V lost 8 bases to trimming and J lost 6 bases; unmatched junction nucleotides: 5. The CDR3 has 13 residues. The CDR3 reads CASRGLASNEQFF. The DNA for the CDR3 is TGTGCCAGCCGTGGACTAGCGAGCAATGAGCAGTTCTTC.

This clonotype was recorded many times. V gene TRBV12-3 or TRBV12-4 combines with J gene TRBJ2-3; no clear D gene. The germline V and J ends were trimmed by 1 base and 5 bases, with 7 bases remaining between them. The CDR3 runs to 13 residues. The CDR3 here is CASSLVFRDTQYF. In DNA form, the CDR3 reads TGTGCCAGCAGTTTAGTTTTCAGAGATACGCAGTATTTT.

This clonotype was counted ten times or more. The chain recombines TRBV5-1 with TRBJ1-1; a weak D match, TRBD1 (5 bases). This CDR3 has 14 residues. The germline V gene encodes CDR1 SGHRS and CDR2 YFSETQ. Trimming took 1 base from V and 7 from J, leaving 14 bases between them. This CDR3 is CASSLLTEPDEAFF. The CDR3 coding sequence is TGCGCCAGCAGCTTGTTGACAGAGCCCGATGAAGCTTTCTTT.

V and J are TRBV19 and TRBJ1-2; the D gene is possibly TRBD1 (5 bases). Germline V CDR1 and CDR2: LNHDA, SQIVND (reference sequence). This CDR3 spans 14 amino acids. The V end was cut by 4 bases, the J end by 6 bases, with 15 bases between. The CDR3 reads CASSSTGRSDGYTF. The CDR3 DNA sequence: TGTGCCAGTAGTAGTACGGGACGATCGGATGGCTACACCTTC.

Many counts were recorded for this clonotype. The gene calls are TRBV20-1 and TRBJ1-1; D unresolved. Germline V gives CDR1 DFQATT, CDR2 SNEGSKA (reference sequence). V was cut by 2 bases and J by 3 bases, with 16 bases left in between. The CDR3 consists of 15 residues. The CDR3 here is CSARLGYLGDTEAFF. The CDR3 nucleotides are TGCAGTGCTAGATTAGGTTACCTTGGGGACACTGAAGCTTTCTTT.

This clonotype occurred many times. V is TRBV29-1 and J is TRBJ2-5; TRBD2 matches 11 bases. This CDR3 contains 19 residues. Germline assignment: CDR1 SQVTM and CDR2 ANQGSEA. Germline trimming cut 1 base from V and 2 bases from J; bases unmatched to any gene: 15. The chain's CDR3 is CSVEGLAGGTSLPQETQYF. CDR3 in DNA: TGCAGCGTTGAAGGGCTAGCGGGAGGTACTAGCCTCCCGCAAGAGACCCAGTACTTC.

This clonotype was detected ten times or more. J is TRBJ2-1 and V is TRBV29-1; D may be TRBD1 or TRBD2 (5 bases each). This CDR3 is 15 amino acids long. The germline V gene has CDR1 SQVTM and CDR2 ANQGSEA. With 4 bases removed from V and 2 bases from J, the gap between germline ends came to 15 bases. Here the CDR3 DNA reads TGCAGCGTTGGGGGCCACTGGGGGACCTACAATGAGCAGTTCTTC. Amino acid sequence: CSVGGHWGTYNEQFF.

This clonotype came up a few times. The chain combines TRBV10-3 with TRBJ2-7; D tentatively reads TRBD1 or TRBD2 (6 bases each). The germline gives CDR1 ENHRY, CDR2 SYGVKD. V lost 2 bases and J lost 2, with 16 bases in between. CDR3 length: 16 amino acids. For the CDR3, the DNA is TGTGCCATCAGTGAGCCTTCGAGGGGGGAAGCCTACGAGCAGTACTTC. Translating gives CAISEPSRGEAYEQYF.

The table lists this clonotype with many counts. The J gene is TRBJ2-1, the V gene TRBV5-1; 16 nucleotides line up with TRBD2. The CDR3 has 20 residues. Trimming cost V 4 bases and J 2 bases; bases outside gene matches: 12. Germline V CDR1 and CDR2: SGHRS, YFSETQ. CDR3 nucleotides: TGCGCCAGCAGCAAATCCCACCAGGGACTAGCGGGAGGGCCCTACAATGAGCAGTTCTTC. Translating it yields CASSKSHQGLAGGPYNEQFF.

The chain employs TRBV7-6 and TRBJ2-1, with D possibly matching TRBD2 (6 bases). Trimming cost V 5 bases and J 5 bases, with 13 bases left between them. The germline V gene has CDR1 SGHVS and CDR2 FNYEAQ. CDR3 length: 14 residues. The CDR3, as DNA: TGTGCCAGCAGCCACCGGGGGAGAAACAATGAGCAGTTCTTC. This gives the protein CASSHRGRNNEQFF.

The V call is TRBV5-1, the J call TRBJ2-7, with a weak D call TRBD2 (5 bases). This CDR3 has 14 residues. CDR1 is SGHRS and CDR2 is YFSETQ in the germline V gene. Trimming took off 4 bases at V and 5 bases at J, with 16 bases between the two ends. The DNA for the CDR3 is TGCGCCAGCAGCCTAGCCTCCCAACGGAACGAGCAGTACTTC. Its protein product is CASSLASQRNEQYF.

To note about this clonotype: Possible read error: a much larger clone is one base away. The chain employs TRBV29-1 and TRBJ2-5, with 9 bases lining up with TRBD1. There are 13 residues in the CDR3. Per germline, CDR1 SQVTM and CDR2 ANQGSEA. The CDR3 sequence: CTVFWTGEETQYF. The CDR3, as DNA: TGCACCGTTTTTTGGACAGGGGAAGAGACCCAGTACTTC.

This clonotype was detected ten times or more. Written as DNA, the CDR3 is TGTGCCATCAGTCTAGCGGGACCCCCCACAGATACGCAGTATTTT. Protein product: CAISLAGPPTDTQYF. J is TRBJ2-3 and V is TRBV10-3, with 9 bases lining up with TRBD2. Germline lookup yields CDR1 ENHRY and CDR2 SYGVKD. The trim removed 5 bases at V and 2 bases at J, leaving 5 bases unmatched. The CDR3 is 15 residues long.

The chain recombines TRBV7-9 with TRBJ2-7; the match to TRBD1 covers 9 bases. Germline V gene lookup returns CDR1 SEHNR and CDR2 FQNEAQ (reference sequence). The CDR3 spans 17 residues. Trimming took 4 bases from V and 5 from J; bases not matched to a gene: 15. The CDR3 nucleotides are TGTGCCAGCAGCTCCCTCCTTCCGGGACAGGGAGGTAACGAGCAGTACTTC. Translating it yields CASSSLLPGQGGNEQYF.

The chain joins TRBV7-8 to TRBJ1-2; D unclear. Looked up from germline, CDR1 is SGHVS and CDR2 is FQNEAQ. Trimming cost V 2 bases and J 5 bases, with 12 bases left between them. The CDR3 has 14 residues. The CDR3 region has the DNA TGTGCCAGCAGCTTACGCGAATTCGGGTATGGCTACACCTTC. Its protein is CASSLREFGYGYTF.

This sequence joins TRBV13 and TRBJ1-3, with unresolved D. V was clipped by 3 bases and J by 0 bases, with 18 bases between them. CDR1 is PRHDT and CDR2 is FYEKMQ in the germline V gene (reference sequence). The CDR3 runs to 18 residues. CDR3 in DNA: TGTGCCAGCAGCTTCATGCCCGTGTTCAGGAGCTCTGGAAACACCATATATTTT. Translating gives CASSFMPVFRSSGNTIYF.

Many counts were recorded for this clonotype. The chain uses TRBV20-1 and TRBJ1-1, with 7 nucleotides matching TRBD1. Trimming at V came to 0 bases and at J to 2 bases, leaving 12 bases not matched to a gene. Germline V gene sequence: CDR1 DFQATT, CDR2 SNEGSKA (reference sequence). CDR3 size: 17 residues. Here the CDR3 reads CSARDYARTGGNTEAFF. The CDR3 DNA follows: TGCAGTGCTAGAGATTATGCCCGGACAGGTGGAAACACTGAAGCTTTCTTT.

This clonotype came up many times. The rearrangement joins TRBV20-1 to TRBJ2-3; 10 positions agree with TRBD2. V lost 0 bases to trimming and J lost 4 bases; unmatched junction nucleotides: 10. The CDR3 totals 17 residues. Germline loops: CDR1 DFQATT, CDR2 SNEGSKA (reference sequence). This CDR3 is CSARDLREREGPDTQYF. DNA of the CDR3: TGCAGTGCTAGAGATCTCAGAGAGCGGGAGGGCCCAGATACGCAGTATTTT.

This clonotype was found many times. The chain combines TRBV5-6 with TRBJ2-5; D call uncertain. Germline CDR1 and CDR2: SGHDT and YYEEEE. The CDR3 is 13 residues long. V was shortened by 4 bases and J by 4 bases, with 11 bases between the two germline ends. CDR3 nucleotide sequence: TGTGCCAGCAGCCCACTCGGTGGAGAGACCCAGTACTTC. Amino acids: CASSPLGGETQYF. The full variable domain, rest sourced from reference TRBV5-6 and TRBJ2-5, is DAGVTQSPTHLIKTRGQQVTLRCSPKSGHDTVSWYQQALGQGPQFIFQYYEEEERQRGNFPDRFSGHQFPNYSSELNVNALLLGDSALYLCASSPLGGETQYFGPGTRLLVL.

This clonotype was counted at least ten times. V is TRBV12-3 or TRBV12-4 and J is TRBJ1-2; D remains ambiguous. The CDR3 has 11 amino acids. Between the trimmed V and J ends, which lost 6 bases and 8 bases, there was a span of 10 bases. Here the CDR3 DNA reads TGTGCCAGCAGAGCCGCACTGGGCTACACCTTC. It yields the protein CASRAALGYTF.